The 2 T cell receptor beta chains in this list originate from one sample, sequenced in a study of T cells after posttransplantation cyclophosphamide. Cells defined as naive were viable CD3+CD4+ or CD3+CD8+ and CCR7+CD45RA+CD45RO-CD95-CD27+CD28+. Data came from immunoSEQ multiplex PCR; TCRdb stores just in-frame clones and leaves some out. The data hold about 16,000 clones, with 90% to 95% observed a single time. The sequencing sample was made of naive CD4+ T cells sorted from blood. The receptors come from a woman aged 50 to 60 in good health and a related stem cell transplant donor.

The CDR3 coding sequence is TGTGCCAGCCGCGCCCGCGGGCGGTTTCATGAAAAACTGTTTTTT. Translation gives CASRARGRFHEKLFF. This chain uses TRBV7-8 with TRBJ1-4; D ambiguous. Germline-derived CDR1 and CDR2 are SGHVS and FQNEAQ. Trimming removed 8 bases at V and 6 bases at J, with 19 bases between. There are 15 residues in the CDR3.

V usage is TRBV9 and J usage is TRBJ1-2; D may be TRBD1 (6 bases). The CDR3 covers 14 residues. Germline values: CDR1 SGDLS, CDR2 YYNGEE. V gave up 4 bases and J gave up 4 bases, with 14 bases separating them. In DNA, the CDR3 is TGTGCCAGCAGCATTAACAGGGCCTCCTATGGCTACACCTTC. Protein product: CASSINRASYGYTF.